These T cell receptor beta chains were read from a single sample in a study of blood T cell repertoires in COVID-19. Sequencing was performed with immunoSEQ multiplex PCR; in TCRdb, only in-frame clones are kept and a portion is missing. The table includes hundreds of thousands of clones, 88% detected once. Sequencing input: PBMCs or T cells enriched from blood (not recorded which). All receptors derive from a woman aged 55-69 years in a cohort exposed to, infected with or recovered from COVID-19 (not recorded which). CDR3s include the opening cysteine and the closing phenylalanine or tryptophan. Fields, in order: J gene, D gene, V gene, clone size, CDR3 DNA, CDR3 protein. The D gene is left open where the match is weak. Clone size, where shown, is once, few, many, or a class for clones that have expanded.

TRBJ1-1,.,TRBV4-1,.,TGCGCCAGCAGCCAAGATCAACCAGGGGCAGGGGAAGCTTTCTTT,CASSQDQPGAGEAFF
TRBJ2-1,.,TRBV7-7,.,TGTGCTAGCAGCTTAGCCGGCGAGGGAAGGCTGTTCTTC,CASSLAGEGRLFF
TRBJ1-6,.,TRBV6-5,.,TGTGCCAGCAGCTCAGGGGACGGGGTTAATTCACCCCTCCACTTT,CASSSGDGVNSPLHF
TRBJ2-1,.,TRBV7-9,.,TGTGCCAGCAGCTCCCCAGGGGCGCACGTTGAGCAGTTCTTC,CASSSPGAHVEQFF
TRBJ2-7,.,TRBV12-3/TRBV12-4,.,TGTGCCAGCAGTCGAAGGGGGACTAACGAGCAGTACTTC,CASSRRGTNEQYF
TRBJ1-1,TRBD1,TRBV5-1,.,TGCGCCAGCAGCAGGGGACAGGGAGGAACGGTTACTGAAGCTTTCTTT,CASSRGQGGTVTEAFF
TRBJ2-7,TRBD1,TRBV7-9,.,TGTGCCAGCAGTACCGACCGGGACAGGGTCTACGAGCAGTACTTC,CASSTDRDRVYEQYF
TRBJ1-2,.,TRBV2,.,TGTGCCAGCAGCGGACAATCTAACTATGGCTACACCTTC,CASSGQSNYGYTF
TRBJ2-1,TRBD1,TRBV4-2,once,TGTGCCAGCAGCCAAGAGTTAGGGACAGGGGGGTGGTATGAGCAGTTCTTC,CASSQELGTGGWYEQFF
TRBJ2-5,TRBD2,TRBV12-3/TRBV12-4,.,TGTGCCAGCAGTATCGGACTAGTTAAGTACTTC,CASSIGLVKYF